This record concerns one TCR beta chain sequence. Its specificity is unknown. The V gene's germline CDR1 is LNHDA and CDR2 SQIVND (reference sequence). This CDR3 has 16 residues. V lost 8 bases, J lost 2 bases, and 19 bases lay in between. These data belong to a study of T cell responses to AZD1222 COVID-19 vaccine. TCRdb's table, derived via immunoSEQ multiplex PCR, lists solely in-frame clones and lacks some. The table includes 75,000 to 90,000 clones, 70% to 80% detected once. General study findings and limits: Donors, mostly white British, included more females; clonal diversity was possibly underestimated.

Sequenced material: peripheral blood, taken on day 0 of AZD1222 vaccination. J is TRBJ1-5 and V is TRBV19, with D hard to call. The clonotype originates from an adult in good health. The CDR3 bases are TGTGCCAGTGATCCCAACCTTTCGAGGGGCAATCAGCCCCAGCATTTT. Amino acid sequence: CASDPNLSRGNQPQHF.